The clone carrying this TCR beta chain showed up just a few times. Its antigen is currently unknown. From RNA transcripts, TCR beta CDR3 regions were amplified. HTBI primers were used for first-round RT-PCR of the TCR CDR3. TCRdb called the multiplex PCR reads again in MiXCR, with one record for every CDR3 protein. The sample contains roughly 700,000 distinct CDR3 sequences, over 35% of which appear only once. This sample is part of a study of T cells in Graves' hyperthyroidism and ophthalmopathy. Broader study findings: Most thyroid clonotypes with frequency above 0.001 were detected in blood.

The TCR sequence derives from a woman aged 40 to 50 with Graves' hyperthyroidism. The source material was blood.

The DNA of the CDR3 is TGCGCCAGCAGCCAAGAGAGTGGGCTTACCATGAACACTGAAGCTTTCTTT. It codes for CASSQESGLTMNTEAFF. The chain combines TRBV4-1 with TRBJ1-1, with D hard to call. V lost 0 bases to trimming and J lost 0 bases, with 14 bases between them. Germline loops: CDR1 MGHRA, CDR2 YSYEKL. The CDR3 covers 17 residues.